The text below deals with one T cell receptor (beta chain). What it binds is unknown. Trimming pared 8 bases from V and 8 bases from J, leaving 13 bases between. Germline CDR1 and CDR2: DFQATT and SNEGSKA (reference sequence). The CDR3 spans 11 residues. TCRdb independently ran MiXCR on the RT-PCR reads; one entry per CDR3 protein. Found here are 750,000 to 850,000 distinct CDR3 sequences, about 18% of them singletons; the top ten hold about 11%. The data were obtained in a study of response to subunit inactivated influenza vaccine. Whole-study findings and limits: Each seasonal influenza vaccination recruits few new T cells, the authors suggested.

The chain employs TRBV20-1 and TRBJ2-1; D not resolved. The receptor comes from a man over 45 who received an inactivated influenza vaccine. Sample: PBMCs from blood, taken more than 4 days after vaccination. DNA of the CDR3: TGCAGTTTAAAAAGAAGCGATGAGCAGTTCTTC. Protein sequence: CSLKRSDEQFF.